This T cell receptor beta chain was identified in a study of blood T cell repertoires in COVID-19. Study context: Collection of acute and convalescent COVID-19 samples took place in the United States, Italy and Spain. Sources were T cells, B-cell-depleted T cells, or PBMCs; the material itself was cDNA or gDNA.

Individuals drawn from 24 US areas were roughly 18 to 95 years old. Categorization into cohorts depended on clinical history that participants reported. Clones were sequenced by immunoSEQ multiplex PCR, and TCRdb holds only the in-frame ones, with some missing. The sample holds 300,000 to 500,000 clones, roughly 90% seen once. The germline CDR1 and CDR2 sequences are LGHDT and YNNKEL (reference sequence). The CDR3 consists of 12 residues. The germline V and J ends were trimmed by 1 base and 7 bases, with 7 bases remaining between them. V gene TRBV3-1 (or the pseudogene TRBV3-2) combines with J gene TRBJ1-2; tentative D call: TRBD1 (5 bases). Input material: PBMCs or T cells enriched from blood (not recorded which). The sequence derives from a woman aged 25 to 39 with acute COVID-19. The CDR3 DNA sequence: TGTGCCAGCAGCCAAGGACAGCTTGGCTACACCTTC. It encodes CASSQGQLGYTF.